These 32 T cell receptor beta chains were all obtained from the same sample, sequenced in a study of T cell changes during pregnancy in multiple sclerosis. Repertoires were generated with immunoSEQ multiplex PCR, while TCRdb's copy carries only in-frame clones and drops some. The sample lists 15,000 to 20,000 clones, over 70% occurring once. The source was CD8+ T cells from peripheral blood mononuclear cells, collected in the third trimester of pregnancy. The receptors here all came from a female donor in good health, enrolled as a control in a pregnancy study.

This chain's CDR3 is CAWSPTENEKLFF. CDR3 nucleotide sequence: TGTGCCTGGAGTCCCACAGAGAATGAAAAACTGTTTTTT. This chain uses TRBV30 with TRBJ1-4, with D uncertain. This CDR3 spans 13 amino acids. Germline V gene data show CDR1 as GTSNPN and CDR2 as SVGIG (reference sequence). V lost 2 bases and J lost 5, with 9 bases in between.

The gene calls are TRBV9 and TRBJ1-4, with D tentatively TRBD1 (5 bases). With 3 bases removed from V and 6 bases from J, the gap between germline ends came to 15 bases. The V gene's germline CDR1 is SGDLS and CDR2 YYNGEE. The CDR3 runs to 15 residues. CDR3: CASSASLGPDEKLFF. The CDR3 region has the DNA TGTGCCAGCAGCGCAAGTCTGGGGCCAGATGAAAAACTGTTTTTT.

The V gene is TRBV2, the J gene TRBJ1-5, with a weak D call TRBD1 (6 bases). This CDR3 is 12 amino acids long. Germline assignment: CDR1 SNHLY and CDR2 FYNNEI. V gave up 8 bases and J gave up 4 bases, with 9 bases separating them. The CDR3 DNA sequence: TGTGCCAGCCGGACAGTTAATCAGCCCCAGCATTTT. Its protein product is CASRTVNQPQHF.

This sequence joins TRBV6-1 and TRBJ2-1; D ambiguous. This CDR3 spans 15 amino acids. Trimming took off 6 bases at V and 0 bases at J, with 12 bases between the two ends. Germline CDR1 MNHNS, CDR2 SASEGT. The CDR3: CASRAESSSYNEQFF. As DNA, the CDR3 is TGTGCCAGCAGGGCGGAATCGAGCTCCTACAATGAGCAGTTCTTC.

The chain employs TRBV30 and TRBJ2-5, with 9 bases identical to TRBD2. Germline CDR1 and CDR2: GTSNPN and SVGIG (reference sequence). V dropped 8 bases and J dropped 1; count of bases not matched to a gene: 5. This CDR3 contains 13 residues. In DNA, the CDR3 is TGTGCCCGCGGGGGGGGCTTCCAAGAGACCCAGTACTTC. It is translated as CARGGGFQETQYF.

CDR3 nucleotide sequence: TGTGCCAGCAGCTTAGGCGTTGGAGGCGTCACTGGAAACACCATATATTTT. Amino acids: CASSLGVGGVTGNTIYF. The chain joins TRBV11-2 to TRBJ1-3; D unresolved. Germline V gives CDR1 SGHAT, CDR2 FQNNGV. V lost 1 base and J 2 bases, leaving 15 bases between the germline ends. The CDR3 sequence is 17 residues long.

The rearrangement uses TRBV4-1 and TRBJ2-1, with D maybe TRBD2 (6 bases). The CDR3 covers 16 residues. The germline gives CDR1 MGHRA, CDR2 YSYEKL. The V and J ends lost 0 bases and 2 bases respectively, with 11 bases between them. This CDR3 is CASSQDTWGAYNEQFF. CDR3 DNA sequence: TGCGCCAGCAGCCAAGATACGTGGGGGGCCTACAATGAGCAGTTCTTC.

CDR3 coding DNA: TGTGCCAGCAGCCCGCTTCCGACGGGACAGCCCCAGCATTTT. Protein product: CASSPLPTGQPQHF. The chain uses TRBV28 and TRBJ1-5; no clear D. CDR1 and CDR2 from the germline V gene are MDHEN and SYDVKM. The V end was cut by 6 bases, the J end by 7 bases, with 16 bases between. This CDR3 contains 14 residues.

The chain employs TRBV11-3 and TRBJ2-7, with TRBD2 as a possible D gene (5 bases). CDR1 is SGHNT and CDR2 is YENEEA in the germline V gene. The CDR3 extends over 13 amino acids. Trimming pared 3 bases from V and 2 bases from J, leaving 8 bases between. CDR3 protein: CASSLSGTYEQYF. The CDR3, as DNA: TGTGCCAGCAGCTTGTCGGGAACCTACGAGCAGTACTTC.

This chain connects TRBV2 to TRBJ2-3; TRBD2 aligns across 10 bases. Per germline, CDR1 SNHLY and CDR2 FYNNEI. V trimming: 6 bases; J trimming: 6 bases; junction bases outside the gene matches: 9. This CDR3 is 15 amino acids long. Here the CDR3 reads CASRTSGGAWDTQYF. In DNA, the CDR3 is TGTGCCAGCAGGACCAGCGGGGGGGCCTGGGATACGCAGTATTTT.

J is TRBJ2-5 and V is TRBV27, with D maybe TRBD2 (6 bases). V lost 0 bases to trimming and J lost 4 bases, with 9 bases between them. Germline assignment: CDR1 MNHEY and CDR2 SMNVEV (reference sequence). This CDR3 spans 14 amino acids. Written as DNA, the CDR3 is TGTGCCAGCAGTTTATCAGGGCGGGGAGAGACCCAGTACTTC. Residues: CASSLSGRGETQYF.

The J gene is TRBJ2-3, the V gene TRBV27; 8 bases map to TRBD2. Unmatched junction bases numbered 3, after V lost 2 bases and J lost 5 bases. The length of the CDR3 is 14 residues. Germline CDR1 MNHEY, CDR2 SMNVEV (reference sequence). The CDR3 coding sequence is TGTGCCAGCAGTTTACGGGAGGGCGTAGATACGCAGTATTTT. It encodes CASSLREGVDTQYF.

The V and J genes are TRBV25-1 and TRBJ2-3, with 7 positions matching TRBD2. J gave up 2 bases and V 1 base, and 9 bases lay outside the gene matches. Per germline, CDR1 MGHDK and CDR2 SYGVNS. The CDR3 consists of 17 residues. CDR3 DNA: TGTGCCAGCAGTGAATCCCCTGCTAGCGGTTTCACAGATACGCAGTATTTT. As protein: CASSESPASGFTDTQYF. The whole variable domain, remainder taken from reference TRBV25-1 and TRBJ2-3, is EADIYQTPRYLVIGTGKKITLECSQTMGHDKMYWYQQDPGMELHLIHYSYGVNSTEKGDLSSESTVSRIRTEHFPLTLESARPSHTSQYLCASSESPASGFTDTQYFGPGTRLTVL.

The chain combines TRBV30 with TRBJ1-1; D uncertain. Trimming removed 1 base from V and 3 bases from J, with 9 bases in between. CDR1 is GTSNPN and CDR2 is SVGIG in the germline V gene (reference sequence). The CDR3 consists of 13 residues. The CDR3 spells CAWSAEWDTEAFF. The CDR3 DNA sequence: TGTGCCTGGAGTGCGGAGTGGGACACTGAAGCTTTCTTT. Full variable domain (rest looked up from reference TRBV30 and TRBJ1-1): SQTIHQWPATLVQPVGSPLSLECTVEGTSNPNLYWYRQAAGRGLQLLFYSVGIGQISSEVPQNLSASRPQDRQFILSSKKLLLSDSGFYLCAWSAEWDTEAFFGQGTRLTVV.

The chain joins TRBV9 to TRBJ2-2, with TRBD2 matching 11 bases. The V and J ends lost 4 bases and 4 bases, in that order; junction bases with no gene match: 6. The CDR3 has 16 residues. The germline CDR1 and CDR2 sequences are SGDLS and YYNGEE. CDR3: CASSTPLAGVTGELFF. The CDR3 DNA sequence: TGTGCCAGCAGCACCCCACTAGCGGGAGTCACCGGGGAGCTGTTTTTT.

This sequence joins TRBV27 and TRBJ1-2; TRBD1 matches 10 bases. The germline V gene has CDR1 MNHEY and CDR2 SMNVEV (reference sequence). Trimming at V came to 5 bases and at J to 5 bases, leaving 11 bases not matched to a gene. CDR3 length equals 16 residues. The CDR3 here is CASSTSLGTGVYGYTF. CDR3 sequence (DNA): TGTGCCAGCAGTACCTCCTTAGGGACAGGGGTGTATGGCTACACCTTC.

The chain is built from TRBV15 and TRBJ2-2, with D perhaps matching TRBD2 (5 bases). Trimming pared 2 bases from V and 2 bases from J, leaving 21 bases between. Germline lookup yields CDR1 LNHNV and CDR2 YYDKDF (reference sequence). CDR3 length equals 19 residues. The CDR3 sequence is CATSRTLQDWVVNTGELFF. The CDR3 bases are TGTGCCACCAGCAGAACGCTCCAGGACTGGGTCGTAAACACCGGGGAGCTGTTTTTT.

The chain recombines TRBV18 with TRBJ2-7; D possibly corresponds to TRBD1 (8 bases). CDR1 is KGHSH and CDR2 is LQKENI in the germline V gene. This CDR3 region has 16 residues. Deletions cut 3 bases from V and 4 bases from J, with 19 bases between. The CDR3 DNA follows: TGTGCCAGCTCACCTCGGACAGGGAGGGGAGTATACGAGCAGTACTTC. It is translated as CASSPRTGRGVYEQYF.

CDR3 DNA: TGCGCCAGCAGTCAAAACACTGAAGCTTTCTTT. It is translated as CASSQNTEAFF. The chain carries TRBV10-2 and TRBJ1-1; D ambiguous. V lost 5 bases, J lost 2 bases, and 3 bases lay in between. In germline, CDR1 is WSHSY, CDR2 SAAADI. This CDR3 is 11 amino acids long.

V gene TRBV28 combines with J gene TRBJ2-2; D call uncertain. This CDR3 is 14 amino acids long. Germline loops: CDR1 MDHEN, CDR2 SYDVKM. V dropped 5 bases and J dropped 0 bases, with 7 bases sitting between them. CDR3 residues: CASSPNTNTGELFF. CDR3 coding DNA: TGTGCCAGCAGTCCCAACACGAACACCGGGGAGCTGTTTTTT.

The CDR3 sequence: CASSQGATGERIYGYTF. The CDR3 DNA sequence: TGTGCCAGCAGCCAAGGGGCGACAGGGGAAAGAATTTATGGCTACACCTTC. J is TRBJ1-2 and V is TRBV7-9, with 8 bases that match TRBD1. V was pared by 5 bases and J by 5 bases, with 16 bases of the junction left unmatched. CDR1 is SEHNR, CDR2 FQNEAQ, per germline (reference sequence). CDR3 length: 17 residues.

The chain is built from TRBV5-6 and TRBJ2-7; weak D call: TRBD2 (6 bases). CDR3 size: 14 residues. Germline-derived CDR1 and CDR2 are SGHDT and YYEEEE. The V gene lost 0 bases and the J gene lost 2 bases, with 9 bases spanning the gap. This CDR3 reads CASSLGASAYEQYF. Here the CDR3 DNA reads TGTGCCAGCAGCTTGGGGGCTAGCGCCTACGAGCAGTACTTC.

This clone was detected once. This rearrangement joins TRBV11-3 to TRBJ2-1; TRBD2 matches 7 bases. The ends lost 2 bases at V and 8 bases at J; junction bases unmatched: 9. The CDR3 covers 15 residues. Germline V lookup: CDR1 SGHNT, CDR2 YENEEA. The CDR3 DNA sequence: TGTGCCAGCAGCTTAAACGGGAGGATCGGGCATGAGCAGTTCTTC. It encodes CASSLNGRIGHEQFF.

The chain joins TRBV7-9 to TRBJ1-1; 8 positions agree with TRBD1. V trimming: 5 bases; J trimming: 6 bases; junction bases outside the gene matches: 5. This CDR3 is built from 13 residues. The germline gives CDR1 SEHNR, CDR2 FQNEAQ (reference sequence). The CDR3 nucleotides read TGTGCCAGCAGCCCCCCAGGGGGCCCTGAAGCTTTCTTT. This codes for CASSPPGGPEAFF.

This chain connects TRBV5-1 to TRBJ2-7, with a possible D match to TRBD2 (6 bases). This CDR3 region has 13 residues. V lost 5 bases to trimming and J lost 1 base, with 10 bases between them. Germline V gives CDR1 SGHRS, CDR2 YFSETQ. CDR3 protein: CASRVGGSYEQYF. CDR3 in DNA: TGCGCCAGCAGGGTCGGGGGATCCTACGAGCAGTACTTC. Filled out from reference TRBV5-1 and TRBJ2-7, the complete variable domain reads KAGVTQTPRYLIKTRGQQVTLSCSPISGHRSVSWYQQTPGQGLQFLFEYFSETQRNKGNFPGRFSGRQFSNSRSEMNVSTLELGDSALYLCASRVGGSYEQYFGPGTRLTVT.

This rearrangement joins TRBV27 to TRBJ2-3; no reliable D call. Trimming took off 4 bases at V and 2 bases at J, with 13 bases between the two ends. CDR1 and CDR2 (germline): MNHEY, SMNVEV (reference sequence). The CDR3 loop spans 15 amino acids. The CDR3 DNA sequence: TGTGCCAGCAGTTCTCCCTCCAGATACACAGATACGCAGTATTTT. This translates into CASSSPSRYTDTQYF.

The chain's CDR3 is CASSYVQYYEQYF. In DNA, the CDR3 is TGTGCCAGCAGTTACGTACAGTACTACGAGCAGTACTTC. The chain combines TRBV6-5 with TRBJ2-7; no firm D call. The CDR3 length is 13 residues. Trimming removed 2 bases from V and 3 bases from J, with 8 bases in between. Germline CDR1 reads MNHEY; CDR2 reads SVGAGI.

This clone was observed a few times. The chain recombines TRBV4-3 with TRBJ2-1; D gene ambiguous. The V and J ends lost 1 base and 6 bases respectively, with 4 bases between them. CDR1 and CDR2 from the germline V gene are LGHNA and YSLEER. CDR3 length equals 12 residues. CDR3 nucleotide sequence: TGCGCCAGCAGCCAAGGTATCAATGAGCAGTTCTTC. Protein: CASSQGINEQFF.

This clone occurred once. This chain links TRBV4-3 with TRBJ2-2, with 10 bases aligning to TRBD1. V lost 0 bases, J lost 6 bases, and 1 base stayed unmatched. Germline CDR1 reads LGHNA; CDR2 reads YSLEER. This CDR3 spans 15 amino acids. Here the CDR3 reads CASSQDGTGAGELFF. In nucleotides, the CDR3 is TGCGCCAGCAGCCAAGACGGGACAGGGGCCGGGGAGCTGTTTTTT.

The V gene is TRBV13, the J gene TRBJ1-2, with a weak D call TRBD1 (6 bases). The CDR3 covers 13 residues. V shed 5 bases and J shed 4 bases, with 11 bases lying between them. CDR1 PRHDT and CDR2 FYEKMQ come from the germline V gene (reference sequence). In DNA form, the CDR3 reads TGTGCCAGCAGCCAGGACAGTTCCTATGGCTACACCTTC. Its protein product is CASSQDSSYGYTF.

The chain employs TRBV27 and TRBJ2-1; 10 bases map to TRBD2. The CDR3 runs to 15 residues. J lost 3 bases, V lost 8 bases, and 7 bases had no gene match. Germline V gene data show CDR1 as MNHEY and CDR2 as SMNVEV (reference sequence). In DNA, the CDR3 is TGTGCCAGCTCCACGGGACTAGCGATCTACAATGAGCAGTTCTTC. Translation: CASSTGLAIYNEQFF.

V is TRBV19 and J is TRBJ1-1, with TRBD1 as a possible D gene (5 bases). Trimming pared 1 base from V and 4 bases from J, leaving 10 bases between. CDR1 is LNHDA and CDR2 is SQIVND in the germline V gene (reference sequence). The CDR3 contains 14 residues. The CDR3 protein is CASSIGWGLTEAFF. CDR3 DNA: TGTGCCAGTAGTATAGGGTGGGGCCTCACTGAAGCTTTCTTT. The full variable domain, its missing parts supplied by reference TRBV19 and TRBJ1-1, is DGGITQSPKYLFRKEGQNVTLSCEQNLNHDAMYWYRQDPGQGLRLIYYSQIVNDFQKGDIAEGYSVSREKKESFPLTVTSAQKNPTAFYLCASSIGWGLTEAFFGQGTRLTVV.